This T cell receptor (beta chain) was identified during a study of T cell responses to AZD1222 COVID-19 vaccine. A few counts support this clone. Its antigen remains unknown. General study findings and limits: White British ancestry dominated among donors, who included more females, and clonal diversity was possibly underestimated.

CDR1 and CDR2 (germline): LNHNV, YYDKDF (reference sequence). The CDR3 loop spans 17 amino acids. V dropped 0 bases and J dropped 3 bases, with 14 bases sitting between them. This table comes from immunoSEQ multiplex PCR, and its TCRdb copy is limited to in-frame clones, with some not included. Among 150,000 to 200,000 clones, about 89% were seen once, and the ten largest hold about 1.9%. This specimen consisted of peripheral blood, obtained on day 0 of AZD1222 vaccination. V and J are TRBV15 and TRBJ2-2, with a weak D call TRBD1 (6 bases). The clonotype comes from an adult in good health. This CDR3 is CATSRDRGFAYTGELFF. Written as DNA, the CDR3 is TGTGCCACCAGCAGAGATAGGGGGTTCGCTTACACCGGGGAGCTGTTTTTT. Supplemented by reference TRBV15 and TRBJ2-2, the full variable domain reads DAMVIQNPRYQVTQFGKPVTLSCSQTLNHNVMYWYQQKSSQAPKLLFHYYDKDFNNEADTPDNFQSRRPNTSFCFLDIRSPGLGDTAMYLCATSRDRGFAYTGELFFGEGSRLTVL.